This record covers a single T cell receptor (beta chain). Its antigen is as yet unknown. The record originates from a study of blood T cells in healthy people across ages. General observations from the study: PBMC samples, being unsorted, prevented any conclusive comparison of naive and antigen-experienced cells. There were more naive CD4+ cells and higher diversity in long-lived donors than in aged donors. Donor CMV status was unknown, possibly confounding expanded clonotype changes.

Primed by a sample-barcoded 5' primer and a J-beta primer mix, a second PCR proceeded for about 6 to 11 cycles. TCRdb processed the 5' RACE reads anew with MiXCR; each CDR3 protein has one entry. The sample lists hundreds of thousands of distinct CDR3 sequences, 45% to 50% occurring once. Caucasian individuals from Russia who were healthy and aged about 6 to 95 acted as donors. The CDR3 has 14 amino acids. Trimming removed 0 bases from V and 2 bases from J, with 8 bases in between. Germline-derived CDR1 and CDR2 are DFQATT and SNEGSKA (reference sequence). J is TRBJ1-5 and V is TRBV20-1; weak D call: TRBD1 (5 bases). The receptor's source is a woman aged 60 to 75 in good health. Sequencing used blood. This chain's CDR3 is CSARDLRGNQPQHF. Here the CDR3 DNA reads TGCAGTGCTAGAGACCTCAGGGGCAATCAGCCCCAGCATTTT.